This TCR beta chain originates from a study of post-analysis software for immune sequencing data. In the study overall: Patients had relapsing-remitting, secondary progressive or progressive-relapsing multiple sclerosis; some lacked subtype. Study-wide points: By F measure, strong co-clustering occurred among samples prepared in the same batch. Compared with controls, patients had more of about five TRBV segments, including TRBV5-6, TRBV5-1 and TRBV20-1. The normalized Chao1 diversity of multiple sclerosis patients was significantly lower than that of controls.

This CDR3 is 14 amino acids long. V was shortened by 1 base and J by 4 bases, with 10 bases between the two germline ends. The germline V gene has CDR1 SGHDT and CDR2 YYEEEE. Tagging with unique molecular identifiers was a feature of the TCR beta cDNA libraries. Input populations of roughly 1 to 10 million T cells gave rise to 500,000 or so cDNA molecules. TCRdb recomputed calls from the PCR reads with MiXCR, one row per CDR3 protein. In the table there are hundreds of thousands of distinct CDR3 sequences, about 32% of which are singletons. This clonotype was recorded a few times. Antigen unknown. Sample: blood. The chain carries TRBV5-6 and TRBJ2-3; D gene ambiguous. The origin of this receptor is a girl aged 5-17 years with multiple sclerosis. The CDR3 region is CASSLRSGADTQYF. CDR3 nucleotides: TGTGCCAGCAGCTTGCGTTCCGGTGCAGATACGCAGTATTTT.